In its sample, the clone carrying this T cell receptor beta chain was seen once. Germline V gene sequence: CDR1 SGDLS, CDR2 YYNGEE. V was clipped by 2 bases and J by 2 bases, with 11 bases between them. The CDR3 runs to 14 residues. These data originate in a study of blood T cell repertoires in COVID-19. The wider study: T cells, B-cell-depleted T cells, or PBMCs provided the cDNA or gDNA that served as material.

Original methodology: Amplification of reference gene primers was used by the study to estimate nucleated cell counts. Data came from immunoSEQ multiplex PCR; TCRdb stores just in-frame clones and leaves some out. The V and J calls and clone size were taken over from that table, and D and trimming were inferred from the DNA. The table includes 250,000 to 350,000 clones, about nine tenths detected once. The sample comprised peripheral blood. This receptor was identified in a woman between 25 and 40 years old with COVID-19, enrolled during active disease. The gene calls are TRBV9 and TRBJ2-7; tentatively, D is TRBD1 (7 bases). CDR3 sequence: CASSVGGTAYEQYF. The CDR3, as DNA: TGTGCCAGCAGCGTGGGCGGGACAGCCTACGAGCAGTACTTC.